The sequence of this T cell receptor (beta chain) was determined in a study of blood T cell repertoires in COVID-19. The repertoire was sequenced with immunoSEQ multiplex PCR; TCRdb's copy has only in-frame clones and lacks some. The table includes 150,000 to 200,000 clones, nearly 90% detected once. This clone was seen a single time. V was shortened by 3 bases and J by 8 bases, with 4 bases between the two germline ends. The CDR3 is made up of 11 amino acids. Sequencing was performed on peripheral blood. This receptor was identified in a man between 60 and 75 years old with active or convalescent COVID-19. The chain uses TRBV12-3 or TRBV12-4 and TRBJ1-4; D is undetermined. CDR3 in amino acids: CASSFGEKLFF. Written as DNA, the CDR3 is TGTGCCAGCAGTTTTGGCGAAAAACTGTTTTTT.